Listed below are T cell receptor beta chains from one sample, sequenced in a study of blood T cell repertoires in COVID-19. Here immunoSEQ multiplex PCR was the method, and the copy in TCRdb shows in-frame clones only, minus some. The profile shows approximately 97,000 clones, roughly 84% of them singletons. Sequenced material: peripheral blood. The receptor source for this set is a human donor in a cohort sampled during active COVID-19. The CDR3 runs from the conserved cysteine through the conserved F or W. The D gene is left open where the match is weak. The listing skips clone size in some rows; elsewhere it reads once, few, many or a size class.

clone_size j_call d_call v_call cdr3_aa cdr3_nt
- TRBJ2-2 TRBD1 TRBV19 CASSTRQGLGTGELFF TGTGCCAGTAGTACCAGACAGGGGTTGGGCACCGGGGAGCTGTTTTTT
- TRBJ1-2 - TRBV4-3 CASSHTHGQPDPYGYTF TGCGCCAGCAGCCACACGCACGGACAGCCAGACCCCTATGGCTACACCTTC
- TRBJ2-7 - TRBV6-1 CASSEQGGNRLQQYF TGTGCCAGCAGTGAACAGGGGGGCAACAGATTACAGCAGTACTTC
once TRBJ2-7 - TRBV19 CASSRGRGLPLSSYEQYF TGTGCCAGCAGCCGGGGCAGGGGTCTTCCATTAAGCTCCTACGAGCAGTACTTC
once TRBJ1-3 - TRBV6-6 CASNSPPSGNTIYF TGTGCCAGCAACTCCCCACCTTCTGGAAACACCATATATTTT
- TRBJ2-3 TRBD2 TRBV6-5 CASSYVRGGYDTQYF TGTGCCAGCTCATACGTGCGGGGGGGCTACGATACGCAGTATTTT
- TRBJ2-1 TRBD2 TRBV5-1 CASSNSGGSYNEQFF TGCGCCAGCAGCAATAGCGGGGGGTCCTACAATGAGCAGTTCTTC
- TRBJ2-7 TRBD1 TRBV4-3 CASSQDHRGQGLYEQYF TGCGCCAGCAGCCAAGATCACCGGGGACAGGGGTTATACGAGCAGTACTTC
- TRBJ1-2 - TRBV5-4 CASSLEAGLVRDGYTF TGTGCCAGCAGCTTGGAGGCGGGCCTGGTGCGGGATGGCTACACCTTC
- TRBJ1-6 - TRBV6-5 CASSYSNRIDNSPLHF TGTGCCAGCAGTTACTCGAACAGGATTGACAATTCACCCCTCCACTTT
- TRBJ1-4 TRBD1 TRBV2 CASSAAGGYEKLFF TGTGCCAGCAGTGCGGCAGGGGGCTATGAAAAACTGTTTTTT
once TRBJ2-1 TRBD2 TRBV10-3 CAISDGGGEAYNEQFF TGTGCCATCAGTGATGGTGGGGGGGAAGCGTACAATGAGCAGTTCTTC
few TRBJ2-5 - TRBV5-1 CASSLGDFQETQYF TGCGCCAGCAGCTTGGGGGACTTCCAAGAGACCCAGTACTTC
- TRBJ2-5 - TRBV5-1 CASSLDGGGETQYF TGCGCCAGCAGCTTGGATGGGGGAGGAGAGACCCAGTACTTC